This T cell receptor beta chain was sequenced for a study of early T cells in non-severe SARS-CoV-2 infection. Study-level information: Unsorted whole blood bulk RNA was sequenced, with unpaired chains. Study findings and constraints: Private and CD4 specificities were missed by VDJdb matching, skewed to anti-spike CD8.

As to this clonotype: Antigen specificity is unknown.

Each cDNA molecule carried a unique molecular identifier. TCRdb analysed the 5' RACE reads with MiXCR anew, one entry per CDR3 protein. The table lists some 60,000 distinct CDR3 sequences, roughly 12% of them singletons. This material consisted of whole blood, taken at baseline. The clonotype comes from an adult who was a healthcare worker with PCR-confirmed SARS-CoV-2 infection or an uninfected control (not recorded which).

The DNA for the CDR3 is TGTGCCAGCAGCAAATCAGGGGAGAGGTACAATGAGCAGTTCTTC. Encoded protein: CASSKSGERYNEQFF. This chain uses TRBV9 with TRBJ2-1; weak D call: TRBD1 (6 bases). Per the germline V gene, CDR1 is SGDLS and CDR2 is YYNGEE. V was cut by 4 bases and J by 4 bases, with 15 bases left in between. This CDR3 has 15 amino acids.